This T cell receptor (beta chain) stems from a study of T cell responses to AZD1222 COVID-19 vaccine. With respect to this clone: The target antigen is unknown.

Study findings and constraints: Mostly white British, mostly female donors; authors suggested clonal diversity may be underestimated.

CDR3 size: 14 residues. The V end lost 1 base, the J end lost 2 bases, and 9 bases lay between the germline ends. Per germline, CDR1 LGHNT and CDR2 FRNRAP. Sequencing used immunoSEQ multiplex PCR; TCRdb keeps in-frame clones, though not all of them. The table shows roughly 90,000 clones, with 75% to 95% occurring only once. The V gene is TRBV12-5, the J gene TRBJ2-7, with D possibly TRBD1 on 5 matching bases. The source was peripheral blood, collected on day 0 of MenACWY control vaccination. The clonotype comes from an adult in good health. The DNA of the CDR3 is TGTGCTAGTGGTTTGGGGGGCGCCGCCTACGAGCAGTACTTC. As protein: CASGLGGAAYEQYF.